The 8 T cell receptor beta chains below come from one sample, sequenced in a study of identical twins. MiXCR, applied by TCRdb to the 5' RACE reads, yields one record per CDR3 protein. The sample shows more than 1.5 million distinct CDR3 sequences, 25% to 35% of them seen only once. The sample consisted of cord blood. The receptors shown here come from a newborn girl in good health.

This clonotype was seen a few times. This chain links TRBV4-1 with TRBJ2-1, with 7 nucleotides matching TRBD2. The CDR3 runs 16 residues. The J segment lost 4 bases and the V segment lost 3 bases, leaving 9 bases of the junction unmatched. CDR1 is MGHRA and CDR2 is YSYEKL in the germline V gene. CDR3 in DNA: TGCGCCAGCAGCCACCTACTAGCGCCCCTTTACAATGAGCAGTTCTTC. Translating gives CASSHLLAPLYNEQFF.

V usage is TRBV30 and J usage is TRBJ2-1; TRBD1 matches at 7 bases. Per germline, CDR1 GTSNPN and CDR2 SVGIG (reference sequence). This CDR3 has 13 amino acids. Trimming cost V 7 bases and J 5 bases; bases outside gene matches: 8. For the CDR3, the DNA is TGTGCCTTGAGGTTGGACAGGCACAATGAGCAGTTCTTC. Translating gives CALRLDRHNEQFF.

The rearrangement links TRBV2 to TRBJ1-1; 9 nucleotides agree with TRBD1. The ends lost 6 bases at V and 9 bases at J; junction bases unmatched: 8. Germline CDR1 SNHLY, CDR2 FYNNEI. The CDR3 is 13 residues long. CDR3 in DNA: TGTGCCAGCAGGGAACAGGGGGCTTTTAAAGCTTTCTTT. Its protein product is CASREQGAFKAFF.

The V call is TRBV30, the J call TRBJ2-7; 14 nucleotides agree with TRBD2. Germline assignment: CDR1 GTSNPN and CDR2 SVGIG (reference sequence). The CDR3 covers 15 residues. V shed 1 base, J shed 4 bases, and the junction held 3 bases outside the gene matches. DNA of the CDR3: TGTGCCTGGAGTGGGACTAGCGGGGGGAGATACGAGCAGTACTTC. It specifies CAWSGTSGGRYEQYF.

The rearrangement links TRBV25-1 to TRBJ1-2; D not certain. The V end lost 6 bases, the J end lost 8 bases, and 16 bases lay between the germline ends. The CDR3 runs to 13 residues. Germline CDR1 and CDR2: MGHDK and SYGVNS. CDR3 amino acids: CASSGISSSGYTF. Written as DNA, the CDR3 is TGTGCCAGCAGCGGAATATCATCTTCCGGCTACACCTTC.

As to this clonotype: It may be a read error: a sequence one base away is much more abundant. The CDR3 carries no conserved terminal phenylalanine or tryptophan, so it likely arises from a read error. This sequence joins TRBV28 and TRBJ2-4, with D perhaps being TRBD1 or TRBD2 (5 bases each). In germline, CDR1 is MDHEN, CDR2 SYDVKM. This CDR3 has 18 amino acids. Trimming left V 7 bases short and J 0 bases short, with 22 bases between. CDR3 nucleotides: TGTGCCAGCACTAACGGGGCTACTGGGATACTAGCCAAAAACATTCAGTACTAC. Amino acid sequence: CASTNGATGILAKNIQYY.

This clonotype was detected only a few times. The chain carries TRBV7-2 and TRBJ1-6; D gene uncertain. The CDR3 has 15 amino acids. V dropped 5 bases and J dropped 7 bases, with 15 bases sitting between them. Germline CDR1 and CDR2: SGHTA and FQGNSA. Here the CDR3 DNA reads TGTGCCAGCAGCGACTATCAGGCGATCAATTCACCCCTCCACTTT. This gives the protein CASSDYQAINSPLHF.

A word on this clonotype: The junction differs from germline at one of its ends, possibly a read error. This rearrangement joins TRBV9 to TRBJ2-4; maybe TRBD2 (5 bases). CDR1 is SGDLS and CDR2 is YYNGEE in the germline V gene. This CDR3 spans 15 amino acids. The CDR3 here is CASSALAGAENIQYF. The CDR3 DNA sequence: TGTGCCAGCAGCGCCCTAGCCGGAGCCGAAAACATTCAGTACTTC.